This record looks at one T cell receptor beta chain sequence and its context. An end of the junction differs from the germline gene, which may be a read error. This CDR3 region has 18 residues. This sample is part of a study of read filtering for tumor transcriptome and immune sequencing. This library used roughly 0.4 ug RNA and molecular barcoded adaptors spanning alpha/delta and beta/gamma chains. TCRdb used MiXCR to reprocess the reads, holding one entry per CDR3 protein. The sample records roughly 69,000 distinct CDR3 sequences, approximately 15% being singletons. The chain employs TRBV12-3 or TRBV12-4 and TRBJ2-1, with TRBD2 matching 8 bases. This receptor was identified in a donor aged 40 or older with multiple myeloma. Sequencing was done on a sample of a population of CD138-negative cells sorted from bone marrow. The CDR3, as DNA: TGTGCCAGCAGTTTATCCACTAGCGGTTTGAGCTCCTACAATGAGCAGCTCTTC. Translated: CASSLSTSGLSSYNEQLF.